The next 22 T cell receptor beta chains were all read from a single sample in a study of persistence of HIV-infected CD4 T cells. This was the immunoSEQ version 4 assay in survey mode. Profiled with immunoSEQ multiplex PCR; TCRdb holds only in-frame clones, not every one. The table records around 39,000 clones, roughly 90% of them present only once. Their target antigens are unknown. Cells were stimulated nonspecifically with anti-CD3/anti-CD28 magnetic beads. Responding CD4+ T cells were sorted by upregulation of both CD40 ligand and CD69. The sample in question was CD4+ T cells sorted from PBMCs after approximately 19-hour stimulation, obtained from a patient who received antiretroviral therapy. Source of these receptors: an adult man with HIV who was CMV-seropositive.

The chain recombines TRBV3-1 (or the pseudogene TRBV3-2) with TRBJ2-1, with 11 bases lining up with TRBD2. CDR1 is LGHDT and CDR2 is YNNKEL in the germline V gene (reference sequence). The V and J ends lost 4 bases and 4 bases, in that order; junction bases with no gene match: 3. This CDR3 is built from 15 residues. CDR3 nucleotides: TGTGCCAGCAGCCGCACTAGCGGGGGTTACAATGAGCAGTTCTTC. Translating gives CASSRTSGGYNEQFF.

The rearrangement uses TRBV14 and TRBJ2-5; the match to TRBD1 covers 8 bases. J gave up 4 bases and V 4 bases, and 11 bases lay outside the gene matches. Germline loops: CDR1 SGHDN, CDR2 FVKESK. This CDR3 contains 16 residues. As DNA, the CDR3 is TGTGCCAGCAGCCCAGGACAGGGAGGATTCCGAGAGACCCAGTACTTC. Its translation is CASSPGQGGFRETQYF. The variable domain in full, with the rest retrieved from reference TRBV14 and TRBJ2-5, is EAGVTQFPSHSVIEKGQTVTLRCDPISGHDNLYWYRRVMGKEIKFLLHFVKESKQDESGMPNNRFLAERTGGTYSTLKVQPAELEDSGVYFCASSPGQGGFRETQYFGPGTRLLVL.

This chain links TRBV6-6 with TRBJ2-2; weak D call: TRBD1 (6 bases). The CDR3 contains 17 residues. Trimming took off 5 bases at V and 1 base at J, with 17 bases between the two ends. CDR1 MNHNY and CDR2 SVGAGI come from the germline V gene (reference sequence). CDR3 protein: CASSPNTGNKNTGELFF. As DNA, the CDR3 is TGTGCCAGCAGTCCAAATACAGGGAACAAGAACACCGGGGAGCTGTTTTTT.

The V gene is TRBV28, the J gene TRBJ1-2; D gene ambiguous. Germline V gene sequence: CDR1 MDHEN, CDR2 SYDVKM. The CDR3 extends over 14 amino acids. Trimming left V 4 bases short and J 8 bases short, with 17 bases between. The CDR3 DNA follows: TGTGCCAGCAGTTCCTCCCCTGGGCAGGCCGGCTACACCTTC. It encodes CASSSSPGQAGYTF.

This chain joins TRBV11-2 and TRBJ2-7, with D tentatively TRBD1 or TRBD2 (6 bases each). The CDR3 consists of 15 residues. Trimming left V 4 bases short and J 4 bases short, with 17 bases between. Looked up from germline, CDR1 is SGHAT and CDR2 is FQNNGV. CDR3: CASSSEGGAGYEQYF. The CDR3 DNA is TGTGCCAGCAGCTCGGAGGGGGGCGCAGGGTACGAGCAGTACTTC.

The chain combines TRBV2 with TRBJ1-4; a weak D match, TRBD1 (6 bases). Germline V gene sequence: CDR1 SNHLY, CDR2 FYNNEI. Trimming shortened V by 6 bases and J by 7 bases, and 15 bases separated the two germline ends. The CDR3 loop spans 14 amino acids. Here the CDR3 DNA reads TGTGCCAGCAGCGAACAGGGTAGCGGTGAAAAACTGTTTTTT. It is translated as CASSEQGSGEKLFF.

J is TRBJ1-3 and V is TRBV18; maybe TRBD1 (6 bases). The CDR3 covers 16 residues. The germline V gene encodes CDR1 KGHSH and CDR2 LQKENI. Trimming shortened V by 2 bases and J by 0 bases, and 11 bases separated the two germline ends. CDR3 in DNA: TGTGCCAGCTCACCATTCCGGGACAACTCTGGAAACACCATATATTTT. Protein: CASSPFRDNSGNTIYF.

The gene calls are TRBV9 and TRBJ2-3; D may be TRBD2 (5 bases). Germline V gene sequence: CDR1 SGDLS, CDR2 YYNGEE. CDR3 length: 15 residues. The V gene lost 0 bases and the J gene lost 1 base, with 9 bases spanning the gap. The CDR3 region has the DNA TGTGCCAGCAGCGTAGTGCCCGGGGGCACAGATACGCAGTATTTT. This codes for CASSVVPGGTDTQYF.

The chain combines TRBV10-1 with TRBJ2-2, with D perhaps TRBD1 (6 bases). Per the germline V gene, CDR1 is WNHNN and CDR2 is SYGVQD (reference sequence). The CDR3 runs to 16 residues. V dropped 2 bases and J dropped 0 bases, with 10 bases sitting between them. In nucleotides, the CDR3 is TGCGCCAGCAGTGAGCTGAGGACAGCGAACACCGGGGAGCTGTTTTTT. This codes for CASSELRTANTGELFF.

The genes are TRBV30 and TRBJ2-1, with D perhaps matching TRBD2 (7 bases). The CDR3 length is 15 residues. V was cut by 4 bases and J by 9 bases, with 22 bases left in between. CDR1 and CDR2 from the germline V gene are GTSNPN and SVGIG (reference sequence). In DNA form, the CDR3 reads TGTGCCTGGACCCTAAGGGGGGGCGGTCACACTGAGCAGTTCTTC. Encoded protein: CAWTLRGGGHTEQFF.

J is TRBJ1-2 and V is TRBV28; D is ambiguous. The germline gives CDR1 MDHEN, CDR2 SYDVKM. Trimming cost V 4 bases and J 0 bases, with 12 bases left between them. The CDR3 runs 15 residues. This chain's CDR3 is CASSSDSTANYGYTF. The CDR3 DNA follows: TGTGCCAGCAGTTCCGACTCAACGGCTAACTATGGCTACACCTTC.

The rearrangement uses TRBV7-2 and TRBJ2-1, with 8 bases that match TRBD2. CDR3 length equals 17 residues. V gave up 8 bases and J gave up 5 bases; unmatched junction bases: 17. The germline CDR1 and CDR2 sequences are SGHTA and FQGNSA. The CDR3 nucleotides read TGTGCCAGCCACTTTTCGTCGGGGGGGCCCTATGACAATGAGCAGTTCTTC. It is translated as CASHFSSGGPYDNEQFF. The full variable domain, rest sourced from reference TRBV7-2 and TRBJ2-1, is GAGVSQSPSNKVTEKGKDVELRCDPISGHTALYWYRQSLGQGLEFLIYFQGNSAPDKSGLPSDRFSAERTGGSVSTLTIQRTQQEDSAVYLCASHFSSGGPYDNEQFFGPGTRLTVL.

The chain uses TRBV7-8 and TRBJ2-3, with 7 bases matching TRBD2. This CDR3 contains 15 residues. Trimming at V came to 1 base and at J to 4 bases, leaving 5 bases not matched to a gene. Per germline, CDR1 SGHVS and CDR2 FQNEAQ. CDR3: CASSLGGGRSDTQYF. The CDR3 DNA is TGTGCCAGCAGCTTAGGGGGGGGTCGGTCAGATACGCAGTATTTT.

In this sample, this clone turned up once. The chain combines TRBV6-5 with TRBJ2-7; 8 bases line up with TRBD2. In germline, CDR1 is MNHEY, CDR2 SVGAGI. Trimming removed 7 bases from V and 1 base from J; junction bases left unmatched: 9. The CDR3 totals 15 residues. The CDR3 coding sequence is TGTGCCAGCAACGTCGAGCGGGGGCAATCCTACGAGCAGTACTTC. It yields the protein CASNVERGQSYEQYF.

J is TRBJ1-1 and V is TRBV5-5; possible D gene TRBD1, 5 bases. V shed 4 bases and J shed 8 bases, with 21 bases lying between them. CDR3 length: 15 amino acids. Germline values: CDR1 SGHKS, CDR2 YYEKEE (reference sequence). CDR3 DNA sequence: TGTGCCAGCAGCATCTCATGGGGCCGAGCACCGGAAGCTTTCTTT. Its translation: CASSISWGRAPEAFF.

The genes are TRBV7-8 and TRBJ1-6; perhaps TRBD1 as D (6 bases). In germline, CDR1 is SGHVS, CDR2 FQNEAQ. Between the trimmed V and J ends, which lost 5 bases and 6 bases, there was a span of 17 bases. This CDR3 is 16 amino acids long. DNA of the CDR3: TGTGCCAGCAGCCCGCAGTTCCAGGGGCGTAATTCACCCCTCCACTTT. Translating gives CASSPQFQGRNSPLHF.

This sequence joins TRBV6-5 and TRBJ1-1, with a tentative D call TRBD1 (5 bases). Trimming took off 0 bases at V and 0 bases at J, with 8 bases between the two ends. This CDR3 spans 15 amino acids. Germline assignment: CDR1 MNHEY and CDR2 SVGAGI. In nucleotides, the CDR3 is TGTGCCAGCAGTTACTCGAGACAGATGAACACTGAAGCTTTCTTT. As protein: CASSYSRQMNTEAFF.

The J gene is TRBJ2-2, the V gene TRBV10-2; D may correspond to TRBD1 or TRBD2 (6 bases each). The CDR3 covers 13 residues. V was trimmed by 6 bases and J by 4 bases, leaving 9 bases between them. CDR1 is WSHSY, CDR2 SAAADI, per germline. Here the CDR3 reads CASREGGTGELFF. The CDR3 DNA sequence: TGCGCCAGCAGGGAGGGGGGCACCGGGGAGCTGTTTTTT.

This CDR3 is CAIEGNSYEQYF. The CDR3 DNA reads TGTGCCATCGAAGGCAACTCCTACGAGCAGTACTTC. This chain links TRBV10-3 with TRBJ2-7; no firm D call. CDR3 size: 12 residues. V was trimmed by 8 bases and J by 0 bases, leaving 8 bases between them. The germline CDR1 and CDR2 sequences are ENHRY and SYGVKD.

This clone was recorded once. The CDR3 DNA follows: TGTGCCAGCAGCTCAGAATGGGGGGGCCAAGAGACCCAGTACTTC. Its translation: CASSSEWGGQETQYF. The gene calls are TRBV28 and TRBJ2-5; 7 bases line up with TRBD2. The CDR3 sequence is 15 residues long. Unmatched junction bases numbered 8, after V lost 6 bases and J lost 1 base. The germline V gene has CDR1 MDHEN and CDR2 SYDVKM. Combining the CDR3 with reference TRBV28 and TRBJ2-5 gives the whole variable domain DVKVTQSSRYLVKRTGEKVFLECVQDMDHENMFWYRQDPGLGLRLIYFSYDVKMKEKGDIPEGYSVSREKKERFSLILESASTNQTSMYLCASSSEWGGQETQYFGPGTRLLVL.

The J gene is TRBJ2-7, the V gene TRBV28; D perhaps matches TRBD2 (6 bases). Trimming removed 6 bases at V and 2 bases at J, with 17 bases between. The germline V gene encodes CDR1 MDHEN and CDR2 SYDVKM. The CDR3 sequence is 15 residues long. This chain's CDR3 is CASREGIFTAYEQYF. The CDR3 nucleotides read TGTGCCAGCAGGGAGGGGATCTTCACCGCCTACGAGCAGTACTTC.

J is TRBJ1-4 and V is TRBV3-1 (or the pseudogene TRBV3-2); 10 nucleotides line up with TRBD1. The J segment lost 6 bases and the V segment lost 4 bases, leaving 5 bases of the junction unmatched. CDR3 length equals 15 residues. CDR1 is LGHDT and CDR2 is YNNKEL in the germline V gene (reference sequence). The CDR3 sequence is CASSPPGTGDEKLFF. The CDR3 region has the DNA TGTGCCAGCAGCCCGCCCGGGACAGGGGATGAAAAACTGTTTTTT.